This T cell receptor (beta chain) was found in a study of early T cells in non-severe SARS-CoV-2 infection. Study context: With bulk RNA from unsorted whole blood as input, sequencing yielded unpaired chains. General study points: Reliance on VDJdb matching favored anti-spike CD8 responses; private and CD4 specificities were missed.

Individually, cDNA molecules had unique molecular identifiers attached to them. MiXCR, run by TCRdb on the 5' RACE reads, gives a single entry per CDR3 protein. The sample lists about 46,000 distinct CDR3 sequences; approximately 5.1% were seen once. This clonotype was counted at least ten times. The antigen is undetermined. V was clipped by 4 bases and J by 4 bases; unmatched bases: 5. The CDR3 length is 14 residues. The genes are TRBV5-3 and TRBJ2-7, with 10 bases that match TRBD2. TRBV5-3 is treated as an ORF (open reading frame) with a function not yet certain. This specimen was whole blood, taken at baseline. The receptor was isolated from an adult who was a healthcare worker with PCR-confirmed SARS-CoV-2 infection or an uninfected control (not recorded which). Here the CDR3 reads CARSAGLAVYEQYF. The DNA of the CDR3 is TGTGCCAGAAGCGCCGGACTAGCGGTATACGAGCAGTACTTC.